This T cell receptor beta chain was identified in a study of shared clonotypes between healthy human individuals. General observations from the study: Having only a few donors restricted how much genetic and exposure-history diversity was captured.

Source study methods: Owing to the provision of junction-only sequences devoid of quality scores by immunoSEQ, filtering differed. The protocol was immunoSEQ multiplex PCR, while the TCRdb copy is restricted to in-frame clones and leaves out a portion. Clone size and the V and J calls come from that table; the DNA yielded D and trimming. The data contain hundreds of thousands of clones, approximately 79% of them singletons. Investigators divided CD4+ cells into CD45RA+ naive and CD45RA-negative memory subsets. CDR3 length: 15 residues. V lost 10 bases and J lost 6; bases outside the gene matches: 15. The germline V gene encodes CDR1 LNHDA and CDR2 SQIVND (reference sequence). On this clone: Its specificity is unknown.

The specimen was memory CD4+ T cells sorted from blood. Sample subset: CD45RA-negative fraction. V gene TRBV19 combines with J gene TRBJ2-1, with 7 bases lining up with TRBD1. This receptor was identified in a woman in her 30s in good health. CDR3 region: CATGSGTAPLNEQFF. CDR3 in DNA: TGTGCCACCGGCTCTGGGACAGCTCCCCTCAATGAGCAGTTCTTC. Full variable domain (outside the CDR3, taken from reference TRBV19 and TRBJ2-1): DGGITQSPKYLFRKEGQNVTLSCEQNLNHDAMYWYRQDPGQGLRLIYYSQIVNDFQKGDIAEGYSVSREKKESFPLTVTSAQKNPTAFYLCATGSGTAPLNEQFFGPGTRLTVL.